This TCR beta chain came from a study of blood T cell repertoires in COVID-19. Repertoires were generated with immunoSEQ multiplex PCR, while TCRdb's copy carries only in-frame clones and drops some. Here the sample spans hundreds of thousands of clones, about 84% being singletons. Germline CDR1 LNHDA, CDR2 SQIVND (reference sequence). The CDR3 has 16 residues. Trimming cost V 5 bases and J 7 bases; bases outside gene matches: 11. This clone has just one count. The material sequenced was peripheral blood. V gene TRBV19 combines with J gene TRBJ1-4; 9 nucleotides align to TRBD1. The receptor's source is a woman older than 75 with COVID-19, enrolled during active disease. DNA for the CDR3: TGTGCCAGTAGTCCACCACAACAGGGGGCCTTTGAAAAACTGTTTTTT. This gives the protein CASSPPQQGAFEKLFF.